The entry below gives a single T cell receptor (beta chain) sequence along with its context. This sample was taken from a study of control samples from healthy donors and cancer patients. Method: immunoSEQ multiplex PCR; TCRdb's copy keeps in-frame clones and lacks some. The sample has 20,000 to 25,000 clones, more than 80% seen once. Germline CDR1 and CDR2: SEHNR and FQNEAQ (reference sequence). The CDR3 runs 13 residues. V shed 6 bases and J shed 0 bases, with 9 bases lying between them. Specimen: PBMCs. The chain has TRBV7-9 and TRBJ2-7; D possibly corresponds to TRBD1 (7 bases). The origin of this receptor is a man in his sixties with head and neck cancer. The CDR3 sequence: CASRRDSSYEQYF. The CDR3 DNA is TGTGCCAGCAGGCGGGACAGCTCCTACGAGCAGTACTTC.